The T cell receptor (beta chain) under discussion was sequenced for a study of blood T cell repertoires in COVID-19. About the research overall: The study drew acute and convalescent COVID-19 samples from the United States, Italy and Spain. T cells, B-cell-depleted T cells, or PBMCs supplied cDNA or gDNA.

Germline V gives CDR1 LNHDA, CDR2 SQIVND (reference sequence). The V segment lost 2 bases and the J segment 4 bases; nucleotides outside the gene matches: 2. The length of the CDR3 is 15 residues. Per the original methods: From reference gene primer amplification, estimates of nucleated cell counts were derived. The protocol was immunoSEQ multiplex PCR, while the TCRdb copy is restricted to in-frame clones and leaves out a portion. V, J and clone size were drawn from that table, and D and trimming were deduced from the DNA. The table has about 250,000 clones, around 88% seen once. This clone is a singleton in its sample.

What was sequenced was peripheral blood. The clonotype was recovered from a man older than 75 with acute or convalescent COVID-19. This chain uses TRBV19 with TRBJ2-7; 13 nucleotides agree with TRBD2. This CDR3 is CASSIRTSGGYEQYF. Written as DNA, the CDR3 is TGTGCCAGTAGTATAAGGACTAGCGGGGGTTACGAGCAGTACTTC.